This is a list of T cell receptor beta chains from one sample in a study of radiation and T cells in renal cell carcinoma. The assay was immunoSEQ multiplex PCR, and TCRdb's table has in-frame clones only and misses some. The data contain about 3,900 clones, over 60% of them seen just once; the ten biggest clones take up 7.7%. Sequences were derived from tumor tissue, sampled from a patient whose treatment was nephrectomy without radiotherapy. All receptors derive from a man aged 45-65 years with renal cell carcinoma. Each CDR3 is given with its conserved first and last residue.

cdr3_aa: CASYRTGSYEQYF
j_call: TRBJ2-7
v_call: TRBV28

cdr3_aa: CSVEYGMNTEAFF
j_call: TRBJ1-1
v_call: TRBV29-1

cdr3_aa: CASSPPNSRMNTEAFF
j_call: TRBJ1-1
v_call: TRBV18

cdr3_aa: CSTDSGNTIYF
j_call: TRBJ1-3
v_call: TRBV29-1

cdr3_aa: CATSIRGGVNEKLFF
j_call: TRBJ1-4
v_call: TRBV15

cdr3_aa: CASSPTVHDNYGYTF
j_call: TRBJ1-2
v_call: TRBV18

cdr3_aa: CASGSPGPGQRFYEQFF
j_call: TRBJ2-1
v_call: TRBV12-5

cdr3_aa: CSVERGRDTEAFF
j_call: TRBJ1-1
v_call: TRBV29-1

cdr3_aa: CASSSYRGSPREGLVGELFF
j_call: TRBJ2-2
v_call: TRBV27

cdr3_aa: CASSQTQNTEAFF
j_call: TRBJ1-1
v_call: TRBV4-1

cdr3_aa: CASAPGERYEQYF
j_call: TRBJ2-7
v_call: TRBV28

cdr3_aa: CASSVVPRLEQYF
j_call: TRBJ2-7
v_call: TRBV9

cdr3_aa: CASSGQKIPYEQYF
j_call: TRBJ2-7
v_call: TRBV7-9

cdr3_aa: CATSRIGLAGADTQYF
j_call: TRBJ2-3
v_call: TRBV15

cdr3_aa: CASSPRGAESSTDTQYF
j_call: TRBJ2-3
v_call: TRBV11-3

cdr3_aa: CASIPQSHTEAFF
j_call: TRBJ1-1
v_call: TRBV6-5

cdr3_aa: CASSPIAAAGSGNTIYF
j_call: TRBJ1-3
v_call: TRBV18

cdr3_aa: CASSKRSSALGYEQYF
j_call: TRBJ2-7
v_call: TRBV5-5

cdr3_aa: CASSFSTDTQYF
j_call: TRBJ2-3
v_call: TRBV5-6

cdr3_aa: CASSSGTGDYEQYF
j_call: TRBJ2-7
v_call: TRBV5-1

cdr3_aa: CASSLSRGHEKLFF
j_call: TRBJ1-4
v_call: TRBV27

cdr3_aa: CASTGQFGNTIYF
j_call: TRBJ1-3
v_call: TRBV27

cdr3_aa: CASSLEAVSYEQYF
j_call: TRBJ2-7
v_call: TRBV11-2

cdr3_aa: CASSPGQTRTDTQYF
j_call: TRBJ2-3
v_call: TRBV19

cdr3_aa: CASSGALSSYEQYF
j_call: TRBJ2-7
v_call: TRBV6-1

cdr3_aa: CASSIGDSFNEKLFF
j_call: TRBJ1-4
v_call: TRBV19

cdr3_aa: CASSLRSGYGYTF
j_call: TRBJ1-2
v_call: TRBV27

cdr3_aa: CASSFSPSGRDNEQFF
j_call: TRBJ2-1
v_call: TRBV28

cdr3_aa: CASSQEGPGLGTDTQYF
j_call: TRBJ2-3
v_call: TRBV4-3

cdr3_aa: CAGRGLANSYNEQFF
j_call: TRBJ2-1
v_call: TRBV5-3

cdr3_aa: CASSLKGANYEQYF
j_call: TRBJ2-7
v_call: TRBV6-6

cdr3_aa: CAISGGQPSTDTQYF
j_call: TRBJ2-3
v_call: TRBV10-3

cdr3_aa: CASSPTSGSTNEQFF
j_call: TRBJ2-1
v_call: TRBV2

cdr3_aa: CASSRARDGATDTQYF
j_call: TRBJ2-3
v_call: TRBV19

cdr3_aa: CASSSDRAAYEQYF
j_call: TRBJ2-7
v_call: TRBV28

cdr3_aa: CASSTAGPNNEQFF
j_call: TRBJ2-1
v_call: TRBV7-3

cdr3_aa: CASSWGVAGGNEQFF
j_call: TRBJ2-1
v_call: TRBV5-4

cdr3_aa: CASSLEGHLYEQYF
j_call: TRBJ2-7
v_call: TRBV11-3

cdr3_aa: CASSYSGQVYGYTF
j_call: TRBJ1-2
v_call: TRBV6-5

cdr3_aa: CASSQENREWNTEAFF
j_call: TRBJ1-1
v_call: TRBV4-1

cdr3_aa: CASSSRREETQYF
j_call: TRBJ2-5
v_call: TRBV9

cdr3_aa: CASSLGGREQFF
j_call: TRBJ2-1
v_call: TRBV5-4

cdr3_aa: CASSDSMTTGANVLTF
j_call: TRBJ2-6
v_call: TRBV6-4

cdr3_aa: CASSLVSLQGGYTF
j_call: TRBJ1-2
v_call: TRBV5-4

cdr3_aa: CASEWSSGREQYF
j_call: TRBJ2-7
v_call: TRBV28

cdr3_aa: CATSRDRAALRGYNEQFF
j_call: TRBJ2-1
v_call: TRBV15

cdr3_aa: CASSDHGMNTEAFF
j_call: TRBJ1-1
v_call: TRBV6-1

cdr3_aa: CASSYAGGDFYGYTF
j_call: TRBJ1-2
v_call: TRBV6-6

cdr3_aa: CSVAERFSTSGYNEQFF
j_call: TRBJ2-1
v_call: TRBV29-1

cdr3_aa: CASSSGASSGNTIYF
j_call: TRBJ1-3
v_call: TRBV6-6

cdr3_aa: CTSSVRKTYGYTF
j_call: TRBJ1-2
v_call: TRBV1

cdr3_aa: CASSLGQSSGNTIYF
j_call: TRBJ1-3
v_call: TRBV7-9

cdr3_aa: CASSLSTSGYEQYF
j_call: TRBJ2-7
v_call: TRBV27

cdr3_aa: CAWTADREAFF
j_call: TRBJ1-1
v_call: TRBV30

cdr3_aa: CASTHDRVKAFF
j_call: TRBJ1-1
v_call: TRBV19

cdr3_aa: CASRPDRAVGELFF
j_call: TRBJ2-2
v_call: TRBV28

cdr3_aa: CASSEPGQGSHEQYF
j_call: TRBJ2-7
v_call: TRBV19

cdr3_aa: CASSDAISTDTQYF
j_call: TRBJ2-3
v_call: TRBV10-1

cdr3_aa: CASKLDPQGDTGELFF
j_call: TRBJ2-2
v_call: TRBV19